Given below is one TCR beta chain in context. The data derive from a study of CD8 T cells in Susac syndrome. The CDR3 loop spans 13 amino acids. CDR1 and CDR2 (germline): MNHEY, SVGEGT. V lost 2 bases, J lost 5 bases, and 9 bases lay in between. It was with random hexamers that roughly 0.5 to 1 ug RNA was reverse transcribed. TCRdb re-derived calls from the immunoSEQ multiplex PCR reads in MiXCR, one entry per CDR3 protein. The sample includes approximately 170,000 distinct CDR3 sequences, approximately 93% of them seen just once. This sequence originates from a human donor with multiple sclerosis. The chain couples TRBV6-2 or TRBV6-3 to TRBJ1-1; D remains ambiguous. The sample consisted of CD4+ T cells from PBMCs. The DNA of the CDR3 is TGTGCCAGCAGTTACCAGGAAGGGACTGAAGCTTTCTTT. This translates into CASSYQEGTEAFF.